The 30 T cell receptor beta chains below were found in one sample sequenced in a study of type 1 regulatory T cells. Antigen specificity for these receptors is unknown. From the reads, TCRdb called clonotypes with MiXCR, one entry per CDR3 protein. The repertoire holds about 67,000 distinct CDR3 sequences, with 45% to 50% as singletons. Sequencing was carried out using cultured non-Tr1 T cells, either the whole culture or a sorted T cell fraction (not recorded which). The receptors stem from a human donor in good health.

A note on this clonotype: A junction boundary mismatches the germline segment, possibly from a read error. The V gene is TRBV28, the J gene TRBJ2-5; weak D call: TRBD2 (5 bases). Germline lookup yields CDR1 MDHEN and CDR2 SYDVKM. The CDR3 contains 14 residues. CDR3 sequence: CASNPTGNQEAQYF. The CDR3 DNA sequence: TGTGCCAGCAACCCCACGGGAAACCAAGAGGCCCAGTACTTC.

The V and J genes are TRBV7-9 and TRBJ1-1, with 7 bases aligning to TRBD1. The CDR3 sequence is 18 residues long. Trimming cost V 2 bases and J 0 bases; bases outside gene matches: 12. CDR1 and CDR2 (germline): SEHNR, FQNEAQ (reference sequence). CDR3 protein: CASSLMTGGQIMNTEAFF. CDR3 nucleotide sequence: TGTGCCAGCAGCTTAATGACGGGGGGACAGATAATGAACACTGAAGCTTTCTTT.

The sample holds many counts of this clonotype. The chain has TRBV7-2 and TRBJ2-7; 9 bases are shared with TRBD1. The germline V gene has CDR1 SGHTA and CDR2 FQGNSA. This CDR3 is 13 amino acids long. The V and J ends lost 6 bases and 4 bases, in that order; junction bases with no gene match: 4. CDR3 in amino acids: CASRGTGFYEQYF. Here the CDR3 DNA reads TGTGCCAGCAGGGGGACAGGGTTTTACGAGCAGTACTTC.

This rearrangement joins TRBV5-4 to TRBJ1-2; possibly TRBD1 for D (5 bases). CDR3 size: 13 residues. From germline, CDR1 is SGHNT and CDR2 YYREEE (reference sequence). V dropped 4 bases and J dropped 2 bases, with 9 bases sitting between them. CDR3 nucleotides: TGTGCCAGCAGCCGGGACGGAAACTATGGCTACACCTTC. It yields the protein CASSRDGNYGYTF.

The chain uses TRBV2 and TRBJ1-6, with D perhaps matching TRBD1 (5 bases). Germline V lookup: CDR1 SNHLY, CDR2 FYNNEI. The CDR3 length is 15 residues. The V end lost 4 bases, the J end lost 2 bases, and 9 bases lay between the germline ends. This CDR3 is CASSVQGPYNSPLHF. The CDR3 coding sequence is TGTGCCAGCAGTGTGCAGGGACCCTATAATTCACCCCTCCACTTT.

The V call is TRBV7-2, the J call TRBJ2-3, with D possibly being TRBD2 (6 bases). Germline lookup yields CDR1 SGHTA and CDR2 FQGNSA. The CDR3 runs to 16 residues. V was pared by 6 bases and J by 2 bases, with 18 bases between. Written as DNA, the CDR3 is TGTGCCAGCAGGATAGGGCGGGGTTCAGCCACAGATACGCAGTATTTT. Translated, it gives CASRIGRGSATDTQYF.

This sequence joins TRBV6-4 and TRBJ1-1; 10 nucleotides align to TRBD1. The CDR3 length is 15 residues. Germline lookup yields CDR1 MRHNA and CDR2 SNTAGT. V was pared by 6 bases and J by 4 bases, with 8 bases of the junction left unmatched. CDR3 in DNA: TGTGCCAGCAGCGCCCGGACAGGGGGTAGCACTGAAGCTTTCTTT. Translation: CASSARTGGSTEAFF.

The genes are TRBV5-6 and TRBJ1-2; 7 nucleotides line up with TRBD1. The germline CDR1 and CDR2 sequences are SGHDT and YYEEEE. With V trimmed by 4 bases and J by 5 bases, 11 bases remained unmatched. The CDR3 has 15 amino acids. The CDR3 DNA follows: TGTGCCAGCAGCCCACAGGGGTTCGCCCCTTATGGCTACACCTTC. This translates into CASSPQGFAPYGYTF.

The V call is TRBV5-1, the J call TRBJ1-2; possible D gene TRBD1, 5 bases. Germline V lookup: CDR1 SGHRS, CDR2 YFSETQ. The CDR3 sequence is 14 residues long. The V and J ends lost 7 bases and 4 bases respectively, with 17 bases between them. The chain's CDR3 is CASHNPTGIYGYTF. The CDR3 DNA is TGCGCCAGCCATAATCCCACAGGAATCTATGGCTACACCTTC.

The chain employs TRBV12-5 and TRBJ2-3; 8 bases are shared with TRBD2. This CDR3 contains 19 residues. Trimming took 0 bases from V and 2 from J; bases not matched to a gene: 13. In germline, CDR1 is LGHNT, CDR2 FRNRAP. The CDR3 DNA reads TGTGCTAGTGGTTTGGTCACGGGGCCTCCGGGACTAGACACAGATACGCAGTATTTT. This codes for CASGLVTGPPGLDTDTQYF.

This clonotype was detected only a few times. J is TRBJ1-2 and V is TRBV11-2, with D maybe TRBD1 (6 bases). CDR1 and CDR2 (germline): SGHAT, FQNNGV. Trimming removed 9 bases from V and 0 bases from J, with 17 bases in between. The CDR3 extends over 15 amino acids. The CDR3 DNA reads as TGTGCCAGTTGGGACATCAAAAACGCTAACTATGGCTACACCTTC. It is translated as CASWDIKNANYGYTF. Drawing the rest from reference TRBV11-2 and TRBJ1-2, the complete variable domain is EAGVAQSPRYKIIEKRQSVAFWCNPISGHATLYWYQQILGQGPKLLIQFQNNGVVDDSQLPKDRFSAERLKGVDSTLKIQPAKLEDSAVYLCASWDIKNANYGYTFGSGTRLTVV.

This chain uses TRBV2 with TRBJ1-3; no firm D call. The CDR3 has 12 amino acids. Trimming stripped 5 bases from V and 4 bases from J, with 6 bases between. Germline CDR1 reads SNHLY; CDR2 reads FYNNEI. This CDR3 is CASSSGGNTIYF. CDR3 DNA sequence: TGTGCCAGCAGTTCCGGAGGAAACACCATATATTTT.

The chain has TRBV7-9 and TRBJ2-3, with D maybe TRBD1 (7 bases). The germline CDR1 and CDR2 sequences are SEHNR and FQNEAQ (reference sequence). Trimming shortened V by 6 bases and J by 1 base, and 14 bases separated the two germline ends. This CDR3 is built from 15 residues. CDR3 protein: CASRPTRGGTDTQYF. The DNA of the CDR3 is TGTGCCAGCAGACCAACCAGGGGGGGCACAGATACGCAGTATTTT.

This clonotype was counted only a few times. The genes are TRBV5-1 and TRBJ2-3; tentative D call: TRBD2 (5 bases). Trimming removed 6 bases at V and 6 bases at J, with 17 bases between. The CDR3 contains 14 residues. The germline V gene has CDR1 SGHRS and CDR2 YFSETQ. Here the CDR3 reads CASTIGNQRDTQYF. CDR3 bases: TGCGCCAGCACCATTGGGAACCAGCGGGATACGCAGTATTTT.

The genes are TRBV4-1 and TRBJ2-1; D assignment may be TRBD1 or TRBD2 (5 bases each). Trimming cost V 0 bases and J 4 bases, with 10 bases left between them. The CDR3 loop spans 15 amino acids. The germline V gene has CDR1 MGHRA and CDR2 YSYEKL. The CDR3, as DNA: TGCGCCAGCAGCCAAGACCCGGGGCCGTACAATGAGCAGTTCTTC. It translates to CASSQDPGPYNEQFF.

J is TRBJ1-1 and V is TRBV7-2; tentatively, D is TRBD1 (5 bases). The CDR3 consists of 14 residues. The V and J ends lost 5 bases and 4 bases respectively, with 14 bases between them. Looked up from germline, CDR1 is SGHTA and CDR2 is FQGNSA. The CDR3 protein is CASSPWKGRTEAFF. CDR3 nucleotides: TGTGCCAGCAGCCCATGGAAGGGACGCACTGAAGCTTTCTTT.

This clonotype was counted a few times. The gene calls are TRBV18 and TRBJ1-2, with TRBD1 matching 10 bases. This CDR3 has 17 residues. The germline CDR1 and CDR2 sequences are KGHSH and LQKENI. With 3 bases clipped from V and 4 bases from J, the junction kept 11 bases outside the gene matches. CDR3 region: CASSPLGQGGISYGYTF. The CDR3 DNA follows: TGTGCCAGCTCACCCCTCGGACAGGGGGGGATCTCCTATGGCTACACCTTC.

This sequence joins TRBV19 and TRBJ1-2; TRBD1 aligns across 8 bases. The CDR3 covers 13 residues. Germline V lookup: CDR1 LNHDA, CDR2 SQIVND (reference sequence). The J segment lost 4 bases and the V segment lost 4 bases, leaving 2 bases of the junction unmatched. The chain's CDR3 is CASSTQGVYGYTF. The CDR3 coding sequence is TGTGCCAGTAGTACACAGGGGGTCTATGGCTACACCTTC.

CDR3 amino acids: CASSLAPGYEQYF. The CDR3 nucleotides are TGCGCCAGCAGCTTGGCCCCGGGCTACGAGCAGTACTTC. This chain uses TRBV5-1 with TRBJ2-7; D gene unclear. CDR3 length: 13 amino acids. Trimming took off 0 bases at V and 3 bases at J, with 7 bases between the two ends. Germline V CDR1 and CDR2: SGHRS, YFSETQ.

This clonotype was counted a few times. The chain uses TRBV18 and TRBJ2-7, with 15 bases aligning to TRBD2. The V segment lost 4 bases and the J segment 2 bases; nucleotides outside the gene matches: 9. This CDR3 has 18 residues. Germline loops: CDR1 KGHSH, CDR2 LQKENI. CDR3 bases: TGTGCCAGCTCACGATCGGGACTAGCGGGGGGCTCCACCTACGAGCAGTACTTC. It specifies CASSRSGLAGGSTYEQYF.

The chain uses TRBV20-1 and TRBJ1-2, with D perhaps TRBD1 (6 bases). This CDR3 contains 14 residues. V dropped 3 bases and J dropped 4 bases, with 15 bases sitting between them. CDR1 is DFQATT, CDR2 SNEGSKA, per germline (reference sequence). CDR3 coding DNA: TGCAGTGCTAGGAGGGGGGAAGGTGGCTATGGCTACACCTTC. This gives the protein CSARRGEGGYGYTF.

V usage is TRBV5-1 and J usage is TRBJ2-3; 9 nucleotides match TRBD1. Germline CDR1 SGHRS, CDR2 YFSETQ. CDR3 length equals 15 residues. The V gene end was trimmed by 7 bases and the J gene end by 3 bases; junction bases not matched to a gene: 9. The CDR3 spells CASRPPGQGTDTQYF. The CDR3 nucleotides read TGCGCCAGCCGGCCCCCGGGACAGGGTACAGATACGCAGTATTTT. The variable domain in full, with the rest retrieved from reference TRBV5-1 and TRBJ2-3, is KAGVTQTPRYLIKTRGQQVTLSCSPISGHRSVSWYQQTPGQGLQFLFEYFSETQRNKGNFPGRFSGRQFSNSRSEMNVSTLELGDSALYLCASRPPGQGTDTQYFGPGTRLTVL.

The V and J genes are TRBV12-3 or TRBV12-4 and TRBJ1-1; D call uncertain. The V end lost 3 bases, the J end lost 2 bases, and 13 bases lay between the germline ends. The CDR3 has 15 residues. The CDR3 nucleotides read TGTGCCAGCAGTTTTAATAAGGGTTCAAACACTGAAGCTTTCTTT. Protein product: CASSFNKGSNTEAFF.

V gene TRBV6-1 combines with J gene TRBJ1-5; 7 positions agree with TRBD1. Germline V gene sequence: CDR1 MNHNS, CDR2 SASEGT. This CDR3 comprises 17 residues. V gave up 3 bases and J gave up 2 bases; unmatched junction bases: 10. CDR3 in amino acids: CASSELYTGAGNQPQHF. DNA of the CDR3: TGTGCCAGCAGTGAGCTCTACACAGGGGCTGGCAATCAGCCCCAGCATTTT.

The chain carries TRBV7-8 and TRBJ1-1, with 8 bases identical to TRBD1. Germline CDR1 is SGHVS and CDR2 is FQNEAQ. Trimming took 0 bases from V and 6 from J; bases not matched to a gene: 3. This CDR3 spans 14 amino acids. As DNA, the CDR3 is TGTGCCAGCAGCTTAGCGGACAGGGTGGCTGAAGCTTTCTTT. This sequence encodes CASSLADRVAEAFF.

Here the CDR3 DNA reads TGTGCCATCAGATCCGGGACAGAGCAAGAGACCCAGTACTTC. Translating gives CAIRSGTEQETQYF. The V gene is TRBV10-3, the J gene TRBJ2-5; TRBD1 matches 7 bases. The CDR3 runs 14 residues. The germline gives CDR1 ENHRY, CDR2 SYGVKD. V trimming: 6 bases; J trimming: 2 bases; junction bases outside the gene matches: 6.

This chain connects TRBV30 to TRBJ1-3; D is ambiguous. V gave up 0 bases and J gave up 6 bases, with 21 bases separating them. Germline V gives CDR1 GTSNPN, CDR2 SVGIG (reference sequence). The CDR3 has 17 residues. The CDR3 nucleotides read TGTGCCTGGAGTGTGACCCAGACCTTCCTAGAAGCAAACACCATATATTTT. Encoded protein: CAWSVTQTFLEANTIYF.

This clonotype occurred once. The chain is built from TRBV7-9 and TRBJ1-1; D unresolved. Trimming shortened V by 8 bases and J by 9 bases, and 16 bases separated the two germline ends. CDR3 length equals 12 residues. CDR1 SEHNR and CDR2 FQNEAQ come from the germline V gene (reference sequence). DNA of the CDR3: TGTGCCAGCTCCCTGCCGGAAGGTAAAGCTTTCTTT. Protein product: CASSLPEGKAFF.

The gene calls are TRBV19 and TRBJ1-5; D is unresolved. The V end lost 5 bases, the J end lost 2 bases, and 13 bases lay between the germline ends. The length of the CDR3 is 15 residues. CDR1 is LNHDA and CDR2 is SQIVND in the germline V gene (reference sequence). The chain's CDR3 is CASSSILGGNQPQHF. CDR3 sequence (DNA): TGTGCCAGTAGTTCCATTCTGGGTGGCAATCAGCCCCAGCATTTT.

The sample holds a few counts of this clonotype. The V gene is TRBV20-1, the J gene TRBJ1-6; 7 bases are a match to TRBD1. The germline V gene has CDR1 DFQATT and CDR2 SNEGSKA (reference sequence). The J segment lost 9 bases and the V segment lost 6 bases, leaving 8 bases of the junction unmatched. There are 13 residues in the CDR3. The CDR3 region has the DNA TGCAGTGCGCCGACAGGGTTTACTTCACCCCTCCACTTT. The encoded protein is CSAPTGFTSPLHF.